This record looks at one T cell receptor (beta chain) sequence and its context. Assay used: immunoSEQ multiplex PCR; TCRdb lists only in-frame clones, some missing. The sample has 250,000 to 350,000 clones, about nine tenths seen once. This entry comes from a study of blood T cell repertoires in COVID-19. The V gene lost 1 base and the J gene lost 4 bases, with 7 bases spanning the gap. This CDR3 region has 14 residues. Looked up from germline, CDR1 is LGHNA and CDR2 is YNFKEQ. Sequences were obtained from peripheral blood. The TCR was taken from a woman in her sixties or seventies with acute or convalescent COVID-19. The chain uses TRBV4-2 and TRBJ2-2, with D unresolved. The DNA of the CDR3 is TGTGCCAGCAGCCAAGGGAGAGCCACCGGGGAGCTGTTTTTT. This gives the protein CASSQGRATGELFF.